The T cell receptor beta chain described here comes from a study of regulatory T cells in long-lasting Graves disease. Time point: persistent/refractory GD, antithyroid drugs over 5 years with positive TRAb. RNA extracted from PBMCs served as the sequencing template. Arm-PCR of CDR3 regions with iRepertoire HTBI primers generated TCR beta libraries. TCRdb re-called the multiplex PCR reads with MiXCR, one entry per CDR3 protein. Of 350,000 to 500,000 distinct CDR3 sequences listed, over 20% are singletons. Note on this clonotype: A read error may be the cause here, since a much bigger clone is one base away.

The CDR3 runs 14 residues. CDR1 and CDR2 (germline): SGHDN, FVKESK. V shed 1 base, J shed 3 bases, and the junction held 2 bases outside the gene matches. The receptor's source is a female donor with Graves disease. The sequences come from peripheral blood mononuclear cells (PBMCs), collected when the disease was refractory, from a patient treated with antithyroid drugs. The chain uses TRBV14 and TRBJ2-7, with 8 bases matching TRBD1. The CDR3 reads CASSQVGQGYEQYF. The CDR3 DNA follows: TGTGCCAGCAGCCAAGTCGGACAGGGCTACGAGCAGTACTTC.